The T cell receptor (beta chain) described here comes from a study of cytotoxic CD8 clonotypes in ibrutinib-treated CLL. Per germline, CDR1 SEHNR and CDR2 FQNEAQ (reference sequence). The CDR3 contains 15 residues. The V and J ends lost 5 bases and 2 bases, in that order; junction bases with no gene match: 8. Assay used: immunoSEQ multiplex PCR; TCRdb lists only in-frame clones, some missing. The sample consists of 150,000 or so clones, approximately 80% of them appearing once. The source was PBMCs, collected after 12 months of ibrutinib treatment. This TCR derives from a human donor with chronic lymphocytic leukemia. V is TRBV7-9 and J is TRBJ2-7; TRBD1 matches at 8 bases. CDR3 bases: TGTGCCAGCAGCAAAAGACAGGGGCTTACCTACGAGCAGTACTTC. This encodes CASSKRQGLTYEQYF.